Below, 12 T cell receptor beta chains from the same sample are listed, as sequenced in a study of Graves' ophthalmopathy and Graves' hyperthyroidism. CDR3 regions of TCR beta were amplified from RNA transcripts. RT-PCR with HTBI primers came first, then second-round multiplex PCR. TCRdb itself ran the multiplex PCR reads through MiXCR, one entry per CDR3 protein. The sample consists of about 400,000 distinct CDR3 sequences, 15% to 20% of them appearing once. Material: peripheral blood. The receptors come from a woman between 18 and 30 years old with Graves' ophthalmopathy.

This clonotype was recorded at least ten times. CDR3 protein: CASSQAERGVGETQYF. The CDR3 coding sequence is TGTGCCAGCAGCCAAGCAGAGCGGGGGGTTGGGGAGACCCAGTACTTC. The V and J genes are TRBV3-1 and TRBJ2-5, with 9 positions matching TRBD2. V shed 1 base, J shed 5 bases, and the junction held 8 bases outside the gene matches. The germline V gene encodes CDR1 LGHDT and CDR2 YNNKEL (reference sequence). This CDR3 comprises 16 residues.

In its sample, this clonotype was seen a few times. The rearrangement joins TRBV30 to TRBJ1-5; possibly TRBD1 for D (5 bases). The V gene's germline CDR1 is GTSNPN and CDR2 SVGIG (reference sequence). The CDR3 loop spans 13 amino acids. V lost 3 bases to trimming and J lost 2 bases, with 8 bases between them. CDR3 in amino acids: CAWRSTGNQPQHF. CDR3 nucleotide sequence: TGTGCCTGGAGATCGACAGGCAATCAGCCCCAGCATTTT.

The CDR3 is CASSWGTGRNYGYTF. In DNA, the CDR3 is TGTGCCAGCAGTTGGGGGACAGGGAGAAACTATGGCTACACCTTC. The rearrangement uses TRBV7-2 and TRBJ1-2, with TRBD1 matching 9 bases. The CDR3 spans 15 residues. Germline loops: CDR1 SGHTA, CDR2 FQGNSA. After removal of 6 bases from V and 2 bases from J, the junction contained 7 bases not matched to a gene.

At least ten counts were recorded for this clonotype. The rearrangement links TRBV12-3 or TRBV12-4 to TRBJ1-3; no clear D. V shed 2 bases and J shed 0 bases, with 17 bases lying between them. The CDR3 is made up of 18 amino acids. The CDR3 DNA sequence: TGTGCCAGCAGTTTACCGCCTATTATCTACCCCTCTGGAAACACCATATATTTT. Translating gives CASSLPPIIYPSGNTIYF.

This clonotype came up many times. The genes are TRBV12-3 or TRBV12-4 and TRBJ1-5; D gene uncertain. The CDR3 covers 14 residues. Trimming pared 3 bases from V and 5 bases from J, leaving 11 bases between. The CDR3 loop is CASSFLTADQPQHF. The CDR3 DNA reads as TGTGCCAGCAGTTTCTTGACCGCCGATCAGCCCCAGCATTTT.

In this sample, this clonotype turned up a few times. The rearrangement joins TRBV14 to TRBJ2-6; a weak D match, TRBD2 (5 bases). V lost 1 base and J lost 4, with 14 bases in between. This CDR3 has 17 residues. The germline V gene has CDR1 SGHDN and CDR2 FVKESK. CDR3 amino acids: CASSQGGFSGGANVLTF. CDR3 nucleotides: TGTGCCAGCAGCCAAGGTGGCTTCTCGGGGGGGGCCAACGTCCTGACTTTC.

J is TRBJ1-2 and V is TRBV6-1, with D perhaps matching TRBD1 (6 bases). V was trimmed by 6 bases and J by 4 bases, leaving 15 bases between them. Germline loops: CDR1 MNHNS, CDR2 SASEGT. The CDR3 is made up of 14 amino acids. As DNA, the CDR3 is TGTGCCAGCAGGGGGGACACCCGGGGCTATGGCTACACCTTC. As protein: CASRGDTRGYGYTF.

CDR3 DNA sequence: TGTGCCAGCAGCTTTGCCGTTTCCTACGAGCAGTACTTC. It is translated as CASSFAVSYEQYF. The chain uses TRBV11-2 and TRBJ2-7, with unresolved D. Between the trimmed V and J ends, which lost 3 bases and 1 base, there was a span of 7 bases. CDR3 length: 13 residues. Germline loops: CDR1 SGHAT, CDR2 FQNNGV.

V usage is TRBV24-1 and J usage is TRBJ1-5; tentatively, D is TRBD1 (5 bases). Germline loops: CDR1 KGHDR, CDR2 SFDVKD. The germline V and J ends were trimmed by 7 bases and 7 bases, with 13 bases remaining between them. The CDR3 length is 13 residues. CDR3 residues: CATRGGFDQPQHF. For the CDR3, the DNA is TGTGCCACCAGGGGGGGGTTCGACCAGCCCCAGCATTTT.

The chain recombines TRBV30 with TRBJ1-1, with a possible D match to TRBD1 (5 bases). This CDR3 comprises 14 residues. Per germline, CDR1 GTSNPN and CDR2 SVGIG (reference sequence). Trimming removed 2 bases from V and 2 bases from J, with 12 bases in between. The CDR3 sequence is CAWSRQGTNTEAFF. For the CDR3, the DNA is TGTGCCTGGAGTAGGCAGGGTACTAACACTGAAGCTTTCTTT.

This clonotype has ten or more counts. The V gene is TRBV28, the J gene TRBJ2-2; 9 positions match TRBD2. The trim removed 3 bases at V and 2 bases at J, leaving 4 bases unmatched. Germline V gives CDR1 MDHEN, CDR2 SYDVKM. The CDR3 contains 16 residues. The CDR3 DNA is TGTGCCAGCAGTTTGGGTAGCGGGAGCAACACCGGGGAGCTGTTTTTT. It encodes CASSLGSGSNTGELFF.

J is TRBJ2-4 and V is TRBV11-2; 7 bases map to TRBD2. V shed 8 bases and J 9 bases; nucleotides not matched to a gene: 19. This CDR3 is 16 amino acids long. Germline CDR1 SGHAT, CDR2 FQNNGV. CDR3 region: CASRPGGPALVGIQYF. In DNA form, the CDR3 reads TGTGCCAGCCGCCCGGGAGGACCAGCGTTGGTGGGCATTCAGTACTTC.